The text below deals with one TCR beta chain. Its antigen has not been determined. No much larger clone is present one base from it, and per-base qualities are unavailable. Library method: the immunoSEQ multiplex PCR assay. The multiplex PCR relied on a mix of 60 forward primers for TCR Vbeta segments and 13 reverse primers for TCR Jbeta segments. A multiplex PCR assay on genomic DNA amplified the CDR3 region of rearranged TCR beta genes. The amplified TCR beta libraries were sequenced on the Illumina HiSeq System as 87-base-pair reads. As for the original processing: Across the 670 or so repertoires, a later analysis counted roughly 77 million unique TCR beta chains, 9.5 million to 12 million of which were shared by at least two donors. To remove PCR and sequencing errors, raw reads were error-corrected and collapsed into unique sequences using a nearest-neighbor algorithm that merged closely related sequences. CDR3 sequences were aligned to IMGT reference sequences to assign V, D and J gene segments. For a sequence to be retained, a match of at least six nucleotides was required to both a V gene segment and a J gene segment. Rearrangements were classified as productive when the CDR3 lacked stop codons and remained in frame with V and J, and all other rearrangements were classified as non-productive. Following IMGT convention, CDR3 was defined as the stretch from the second conserved V-encoded cysteine up to the conserved J-encoded phenylalanine. The earlier analysis of some 580 of the donors excluded any sequence lacking an unambiguous match to a single V gene segment. An earlier analysis of approximately 590 of the donors classified V segments as functional when productive rearrangements were above 56.7% and as segregating when the standard deviation between donors was above 5%. A statistical classification framework was built to diagnose cytomegalovirus status from the catalog of TCR beta chain sequences. In a later analysis, TCR nucleotide sequences were compared against IMGT/GENE-DB human TR gene sequences so that V and J genes could be assigned. The TCRdist pipeline was used in a later analysis to assign CDR3 sequences and most-parsimonious VDJ recombination scenarios. In a later analysis, every TCR beta chain was defined by the combination of its CDR3 amino acid sequence and its V-gene family, and reads without a unique V-gene family were dropped. In a later analysis, approximately 590 highly shared, low-generation-probability nucleotide sequences were removed to address suspected cross-contamination and a sequencing artifact. In a later analysis, a clonal expansion index was calculated for each public chain from normalized within-repertoire ranks of inferred template counts. In a later analysis, generation probabilities were computed with a VDJ recombination model fitted to out-of-frame rearrangements, and the resulting probabilities were checked against IGoR. Hypergeometric tests were used in a later analysis to score TCR-TCR, TCR-HLA and TCR-CMV co-occurrence, with a repertoire-size bias correction applied to the TCR pairs. A later analysis estimated false discovery rates by permuting HLA or CMV assignments 20 times. A later analysis grouped co-occurring TCRs with DBSCAN, adding TCRdist sequence similarity when clustering within HLA-allele-positive subsets. Co-occurrence clustering excluded repertoires with fewer than 30,000 or more than 120,000 public chains, plus five with anomalous nucleotide sharing. TCRdb limited this immuneACCESS table to in-frame rearrangements with V and J called. A share of clones is missing; checked studies link under half to unresolved V genes, and the rest is unexplained. V, J and clone size are those of that table, while D and trimming were read from the DNA. This sample holds some 120,000 clones; roughly 78% were observed only once. Over 2.5% of the sample lies in the top ten.

The sample originates from a study of cytomegalovirus exposure and HLA in healthy donors (dated by TCRdb to the late 2010s). About the full investigation: An earlier analysis of some 500 of the donors reported about 250 Gb of sequence data and around 110 million unique TCR beta sequences from some 180 million T cells. Approximately 310 gigabases of sequencing data and around 85 million unique TCR sequences made up an early release that covered about 640 HLA-typed donors. Of the 350 to 450 genotyped donors, 65% to 90% fell in the genetic ancestry cluster associated with self-reported Caucasian donors. The aim of the study was to test whether cataloging public T cell receptors could identify signatures of past pathogen exposure. Using immunosequencing, the study profiled T cell repertoires from 550 to 750 subjects and related those repertoires to cytomegalovirus serostatus. Besides the first cohort of 666 subjects, a separate validation cohort made up of over 100 different subjects was used. The study combined high-throughput TCR immunosequencing, statistical association of individual TCRs with disease status, and machine learning to predict cytomegalovirus infection status. A later analysis re-examined previously published TCR beta repertoires from more than 600 donors and added high-resolution HLA genotyping to investigate patterns of TCR occurrence. The later analysis used no new phenotypic data to find candidate immune exposures, relying instead on TCR beta sequences and their occurrence across donors. To decide whether each TCR beta V gene segment behaved as functional or pseudogenic, an earlier analysis of some 540 of the donors relied on high-throughput TCR beta sequencing. Donor age, sex, ethnicity and CMV serostatus were collected together with the repertoire data. In a later genetic analysis, genome-wide SNP genotypes for about three fifths of the roughly 670 donors were used, and that subset was treated as a discovery cohort. Every discovery cohort repertoire had been produced on one sequencing platform. HLA typing included class I and class II loci at four-digit resolution. The number of typed donors differed by locus: roughly 620-630 for A, B, C, DRB1 and DQB1; approximately 530 for DQA1; fewer than 610 for DPA1; and roughly 450 for DPB1. Several DR-DQ haplotypes were handled as single units for association and clustering because linkage in the cohort was strong. Across approximately 420 genotyped donors of the cohort, an average of approximately 220,000 unique TCR beta nucleotide sequences per donor were sequenced, and about a sixth of those sequences were non-productive.

The cohort comprised fewer than 750 healthy bone marrow donors. At the time of sampling, all cohort members were nominally healthy, though unrecorded immune exposures were likely present. The donor was CMV seronegative and belonged to the group of around 350 seronegative cohort members. Every donor gave a peripheral blood sample, and the peripheral blood mononuclear cells from that sample were used for TCR beta sequencing. Genomic DNA extraction from the blood cell samples was performed with the Qiagen DNeasy Blood Extraction Kit. Results the study describes overall, beyond this receptor: A later analysis found that HLA-associated TCR beta chains were more clonally expanded and had lower generation probabilities than equally common non-associated chains. A cluster of highly shared sequence variants was judged likely to be a technical artifact of the sequencing pipeline. The classifier was reported to diagnose cytomegalovirus status with high specificity and sensitivity in both the original and validation cohorts. A later analysis associated around 16,000 TCR beta sequences with specific HLA alleles at a false discovery rate of 0.05. In vitro tests confirmed that three of the cytomegalovirus-associated TCR beta chains recognize cytomegalovirus antigens. Broadly in line with IMGT annotations, most TCR beta V segments showed up in productive rearrangements about 87% or about 30% of the time in an earlier analysis of approximately 640 of the donors. A total of some 180 TCR beta chains were listed by the study as associated with cytomegalovirus. In a later analysis, the rate of TCR association differed among HLA loci, with DRB1 alleles having the most associated TCRs and HLA-C alleles having the fewest. Sequencing depth was assumed to be roughly uniform across donors in the presence/absence analyses, though that assumption may not hold. In a later genetic analysis, fewer N-insertions in productive TCRs were reported among donors in an Asian-associated ancestry cluster than the roughly 640-donor mean. Linkage disequilibrium might explain the correlated functional status among segregating V segments, but an unknown experimental factor could not be ruled out. HLA typing was unavailable for some donors at each locus, so association tests used only the typed subset. In a later analysis, most CMV-associated TCR beta chains were found to appear HLA-restricted, with HLA associations seemingly driven largely by CMV exposure. Most TCR sequences were seen in very few donors, while some public TCRs were found in many individuals. A further reported finding was that TCR beta sequences accurately predicted the HLA-A and HLA-B alleles for most subjects in the first cohort. An association between a missense DCLRE1C variant and V-gene and J-gene trimming of TCR beta chains was found in a later genetic analysis and replicated in an independent cohort. The authors suggested that the approach could potentially be generalized to other disease states and immunological phenotypes. A later analysis reported that several top co-occurrence clusters appeared linked to parvovirus B19, influenza, CMV and Epstein-Barr virus. Because counts were too low, under 20 rarely observed V segments, including chromosome 9 orphons, were left out of the earlier analysis of several hundred of the donors. The cohort was sequenced for TCR beta chains only, and without alpha or paired-chain data the features that could be detected were limited. Some IMGT-functional V segments, including TRBV6-2 and TRBV6-3, could not be distinguished by the 87-base-pair reads and were therefore excluded. Strong co-occurrence of HLA alleles, especially DR and DQ, made assigning TCR associations to individual alleles difficult. For the cohort, immune exposure information was limited to CMV serostatus.

The V and J ends are trimmed by 4 bases and 3 bases, leaving 19 bases between them. The CDR3 runs 16 amino acids, cysteine and phenylalanine included. Only the CDR3 region is kept as DNA, spanning 48 bases read in frame from base 1. The germline V gene provides CDR1 SGHVS and CDR2 FNYEAQ. Material: PBMCs. The chain is assembled from TRBV7-6 and TRBJ2-7; a confident D gene designation cannot be given. The sequence came from a male donor in good health and CMV-seronegative. The sequenced DNA: TGTGCCAGCAGCTCAGAGACCGACGGTTACTACTACGAGCAGTACTTC. Its translation is CASSSETDGYYYEQYF.